Below, 10 T cell receptor beta chains from the same sample are listed, as sequenced in a study of blood T cell repertoires in COVID-19. Method: immunoSEQ multiplex PCR; TCRdb's copy keeps in-frame clones and lacks some. The table includes fewer than 200,000 clones, around 85% detected once. Sequencing was done on a sample of peripheral blood. These TCRs come from a woman aged 55-70 years with acute or convalescent COVID-19.

The J gene is TRBJ2-7, the V gene TRBV2; the D is unclear. This CDR3 spans 13 amino acids. The germline gives CDR1 SNHLY, CDR2 FYNNEI. V was shortened by 4 bases and J by 0 bases, with 7 bases between the two germline ends. As DNA, the CDR3 is TGTGCCAGCAGTGGCGCAAGCTCCTACGAGCAGTACTTC. Translating it yields CASSGASSYEQYF.

The gene calls are TRBV9 and TRBJ2-1, with D tentatively TRBD2 (5 bases). The germline V gene has CDR1 SGDLS and CDR2 YYNGEE. This CDR3 spans 13 amino acids. Trimming pared 2 bases from V and 10 bases from J, leaving 13 bases between. The CDR3 nucleotides are TGTGCCAGCAGCGTCACTCTAGCTGGCGAGCAGTTCTTC. Its translation is CASSVTLAGEQFF.

V usage is TRBV2 and J usage is TRBJ2-5, with TRBD2 matching 9 bases. The V gene end was trimmed by 5 bases and the J gene end by 5 bases; junction bases not matched to a gene: 9. The CDR3 totals 15 residues. Germline CDR1 and CDR2: SNHLY and FYNNEI. The CDR3 coding sequence is TGTGCCAGCAGTCGGGGTAGCGGGAGCCAGGAGACCCAGTACTTC. This gives the protein CASSRGSGSQETQYF. Together with reference TRBV2 and TRBJ2-5, the CDR3 gives the full variable domain: EPEVTQTPSHQVTQMGQEVILRCVPISNHLYFYWYRQILGQKVEFLVSFYNNEISEKSEIFDDQFSVERPDGSNFTLKIRSTKLEDSAMYFCASSRGSGSQETQYFGPGTRLLVL.

This clone was counted once. This rearrangement joins TRBV28 to TRBJ1-2; D is unresolved. The germline V gene has CDR1 MDHEN and CDR2 SYDVKM. The V end lost 6 bases, the J end lost 0 bases, and 14 bases lay between the germline ends. CDR3 length equals 15 residues. CDR3: CASSPPSTANYGYTF. The CDR3 DNA reads as TGTGCCAGCAGCCCCCCTAGCACAGCTAACTATGGCTACACCTTC.

Here the CDR3 reads CASSLTSGSEQYV. Written as DNA, the CDR3 is TGTGCCAGCAGCTTGACTAGCGGGAGCGAGCAGTACGTC. The rearrangement uses TRBV7-9 and TRBJ2-7, with 12 bases fitting TRBD2. J was trimmed by 6 bases and V by 3 bases; bases with no gene match: 0. The CDR3 extends over 13 amino acids. CDR1 and CDR2 (germline): SEHNR, FQNEAQ (reference sequence).

The rearrangement links TRBV4-2 to TRBJ1-2, with 11 bases that match TRBD1. The CDR3 consists of 14 residues. Germline V gene lookup returns CDR1 LGHNA and CDR2 YNFKEQ. V lost 2 bases and J lost 6; bases outside the gene matches: 2. Here the CDR3 reads CASSQRDRGDGYTF. The CDR3 DNA reads TGTGCCAGCAGCCAACGGGACAGGGGGGATGGCTACACCTTC.

The chain links TRBV2 to TRBJ2-1; 8 nucleotides align to TRBD1. Germline CDR1 reads SNHLY; CDR2 reads FYNNEI. Trimming removed 5 bases from V and 1 base from J; junction bases left unmatched: 7. There are 16 residues in the CDR3. The CDR3, as DNA: TGTGCCAGCAGTCTTGGGACAGGACAGTCCTACAATGAGCAGTTCTTC. This codes for CASSLGTGQSYNEQFF.

The rearrangement joins TRBV11-2 to TRBJ2-1, with 13 bases lining up with TRBD2. With 1 base clipped from V and 6 bases from J, the junction kept 3 bases outside the gene matches. Germline V CDR1 and CDR2: SGHAT, FQNNGV. This CDR3 is 16 amino acids long. CDR3 DNA: TGTGCCAGCAGCTTAGGGACTAGCGGGAGTATCAATGAGCAGTTCTTC. Its protein product is CASSLGTSGSINEQFF.

This clone was picked up a small number of times. V is TRBV7-8 and J is TRBJ2-7; no definite D call. Germline V lookup: CDR1 SGHVS, CDR2 FQNEAQ. This CDR3 has 14 amino acids. V was pared by 1 base and J by 1 base, with 8 bases between. The CDR3 loop is CASSLDHRSYEQYF. The CDR3 DNA reads TGTGCCAGCAGCTTAGATCACAGATCCTACGAGCAGTACTTC.

The rearrangement links TRBV27 to TRBJ1-5; D remains unclear. This CDR3 has 13 amino acids. V was shortened by 4 bases and J by 0 bases, with 4 bases between the two germline ends. Germline V CDR1 and CDR2: MNHEY, SMNVEV (reference sequence). In DNA form, the CDR3 reads TGTGCCAGCAGTTACTATAGCAATCAGCCCCAGCATTTT. Protein sequence: CASSYYSNQPQHF.